One and the same sample provided the 7 T cell receptor beta chains below, sequenced in a study of PD-1 blockade in mismatch repair-deficient tumors (dated by TCRdb to the late 2010s). Library preparation used the immunoSEQ multiplex PCR assay. Not all clones reach the TCRdb copy of this immuneACCESS table, which keeps in-frame sequences only. Checked studies attribute under half of the gap to unresolved V genes and leave the rest unexplained. This sample comprises 60,000 to 70,000 clones, approximately 88% of them detected only once. The top ten hold roughly 13% of the sample. This material consisted of peripheral blood, taken 52 weeks after starting pembrolizumab. Receptors originate from an adult with mismatch repair-deficient cancer.

V usage is TRBV7-9 and J usage is TRBJ2-1, with D perhaps matching TRBD1 or TRBD2 (6 bases each). CDR1 and CDR2 from the germline V gene are SEHNR and FQNEAQ (reference sequence). The V end lost 11 bases, the J end lost 8 bases, and 22 bases lay between the germline ends. The CDR3 loop spans 14 amino acids. CDR3 in DNA: TGTGCCGCCCCAAGGGGGGCGGATGTCGATGAGCAGTTCTTC. It translates to CAAPRGADVDEQFF.

This chain uses TRBV7-9 with TRBJ2-7; 7 positions agree with TRBD1. The V gene's germline CDR1 is SEHNR and CDR2 FQNEAQ (reference sequence). This CDR3 region has 16 residues. After removal of 5 bases from V and 0 bases from J, the junction contained 10 bases not matched to a gene. CDR3 bases: TGTGCCAGCAGCCCGCCAGGGGGTATCGTCTCCTACGAGCAGTACTTC. Translating gives CASSPPGGIVSYEQYF.

V and J are TRBV29-1 and TRBJ2-7, with no clear D. Germline lookup yields CDR1 SQVTM and CDR2 ANQGSEA. The ends were cut back, 0 bases at V and 1 base at J, with 7 bases in the middle. This CDR3 region has 13 residues. This chain's CDR3 is CSVEEERSYEQYF. The CDR3 DNA reads TGCAGCGTTGAAGAGGAGAGATCCTACGAGCAGTACTTC.

V and J are TRBV5-1 and TRBJ2-7; 11 bases line up with TRBD2. Unmatched junction bases numbered 11, after V lost 4 bases and J lost 2 bases. Germline lookup yields CDR1 SGHRS and CDR2 YFSETQ. This CDR3 is 17 amino acids long. DNA of the CDR3: TGCGCCAGCAGCGTGGGAATAGCGGGAGGGCCGACCTACGAGCAGTACTTC. Translated: CASSVGIAGGPTYEQYF.

This rearrangement joins TRBV11-3 to TRBJ2-3; 10 bases agree with TRBD2. Germline loops: CDR1 SGHNT, CDR2 YENEEA. The CDR3 sequence is 14 residues long. With 7 bases clipped from V and 4 bases from J, the junction kept 5 bases outside the gene matches. The CDR3, as DNA: TGTGCCAGCACCAGCGGGAGGGCCCCAGATACGCAGTATTTT. Translation gives CASTSGRAPDTQYF. Full variable domain (remainder filled in from reference TRBV11-3 and TRBJ2-3): EAGVVQSPRYKIIEKKQPVAFWCNPISGHNTLYWYLQNLGQGPELLIRYENEEAVDDSQLPKDRFSAERLKGVDSTLKIQPAELGDSAVYLCASTSGRAPDTQYFGPGTRLTVL.

This chain links TRBV6-5 with TRBJ2-7; TRBD2 aligns across 7 bases. CDR1 MNHEY and CDR2 SVGAGI come from the germline V gene. V lost 2 bases to trimming and J lost 5 bases; unmatched junction nucleotides: 6. This CDR3 region has 14 residues. The CDR3, as DNA: TGTGCCAGCAGTTACGTGACTAGCAAACACGAGCAGTACTTC. Its protein is CASSYVTSKHEQYF.

Turning to this clone: A read error may be the cause here, since a much bigger clone is one base away. The same CDR3 can be traced to other DNA sequences in this sample. This rearrangement joins TRBV2 to TRBJ2-5; 7 nucleotides agree with TRBD1. This CDR3 comprises 11 residues. Unmatched junction bases numbered 1, after V lost 7 bases and J lost 5 bases. Germline CDR1 reads SNHLY; CDR2 reads FYNNEI. Here the CDR3 reads CASKQGETQYF. As DNA, the CDR3 is TGTGCCAGCAAACAGGGGGAGACCCAGTACTTC.